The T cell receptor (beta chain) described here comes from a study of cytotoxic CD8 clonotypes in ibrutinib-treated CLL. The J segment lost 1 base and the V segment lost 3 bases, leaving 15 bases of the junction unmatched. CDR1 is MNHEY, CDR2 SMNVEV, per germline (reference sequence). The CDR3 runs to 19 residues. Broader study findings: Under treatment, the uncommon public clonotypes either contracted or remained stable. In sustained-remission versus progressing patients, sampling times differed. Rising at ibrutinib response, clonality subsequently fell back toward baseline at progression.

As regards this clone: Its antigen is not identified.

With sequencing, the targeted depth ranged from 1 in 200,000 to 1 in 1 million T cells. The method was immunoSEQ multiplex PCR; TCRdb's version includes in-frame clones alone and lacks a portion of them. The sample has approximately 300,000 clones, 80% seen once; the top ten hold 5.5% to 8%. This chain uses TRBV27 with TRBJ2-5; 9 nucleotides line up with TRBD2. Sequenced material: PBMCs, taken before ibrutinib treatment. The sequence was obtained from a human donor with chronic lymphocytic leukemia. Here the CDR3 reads CASSFSQREVGGSQETQYF. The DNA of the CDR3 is TGTGCCAGCAGTTTTTCCCAGCGGGAGGTTGGGGGAAGCCAAGAGACCCAGTACTTC.